The clone carrying this T cell receptor (beta chain) was seen a few times. Its matching antigen is unknown. This sample is part of a study of T cells in Graves' hyperthyroidism and ophthalmopathy. Study-level points and caveats: The model identified upcoming ophthalmopathy a median approximately six months ahead of onset.

Amplification targeted TCR beta CDR3 regions from RNA transcripts. The study used the HTBI primer set for a first-round RT-PCR of the TCR CDR3. One entry per CDR3 protein results from TCRdb running MiXCR on the multiplex PCR reads. The table shows about 480,000 distinct CDR3 sequences, with around an eighth occurring only once. Fresh peripheral blood, 7.5 to 10 ml of it, supplied the PBMCs. Trimming removed 3 bases at V and 4 bases at J, with 9 bases between. Germline lookup yields CDR1 SQVTM and CDR2 ANQGSEA. This CDR3 is 12 amino acids long. This chain uses TRBV29-1 with TRBJ1-1, with no clear D. The sample taken for sequencing was blood. The receptor was derived from a woman aged 18 to 35 with Graves' hyperthyroidism. CDR3: CSVDLRGTEAFF. The CDR3 bases are TGCAGCGTTGATCTCCGGGGCACTGAAGCTTTCTTT. Drawing the rest from reference TRBV29-1 and TRBJ1-1, the complete variable domain is SAVISQKPSRDICQRGTSLTIQCQVDSQVTMMFWYRQQPGQSLTLIATANQGSEATYESGFVIDKFPISRPNLTFSTLTVSNMSPEDSSIYLCSVDLRGTEAFFGQGTRLTVV.